This T cell receptor (beta chain) was observed in a study of shared T cell receptors in the human thymus. The assay was immunoSEQ multiplex PCR, and TCRdb's table has in-frame clones only and misses some. Here the sample spans about 380,000 clones, roughly 94% being singletons. The V gene lost 3 bases and the J gene lost 4 bases, with 13 bases spanning the gap. This CDR3 spans 15 amino acids. CDR1 and CDR2 from the germline V gene are MRHNA and SNTAGT. Material for sequencing was thymocytes. The receptor was isolated from a human donor. V and J are TRBV6-4 and TRBJ1-5; D possibly corresponds to TRBD1 (6 bases). The CDR3 nucleotides are TGTGCCAGCAGTGAAACAGGGACCTATAATCAGCCCCAGCATTTT. Its protein product is CASSETGTYNQPQHF.